Below, 18 T cell receptor beta chains from the same sample are listed, as sequenced in a study of regulatory T cells in long-lasting Graves disease. Arm-PCR of CDR3 regions and iRepertoire HTBI primers were the basis on which TCR beta libraries were built. Using its own MiXCR run on the multiplex PCR reads, TCRdb lists one record per CDR3 protein. The profile shows 420,000 or so distinct CDR3 sequences, about a quarter of them singletons. As to time point: persistent/refractory GD, antithyroid drugs over 5 years with positive TRAb. Researchers made the TCR library from RNA that was extracted from PBMCs. Here the sequenced sample was peripheral blood mononuclear cells (PBMCs), taken when the disease was refractory, from a patient treated with antithyroid drugs. The receptor source for this set is a female donor with Graves disease.

About this clonotype: This may be a read error, as it is one base from a much larger clone. The chain is built from TRBV2 and TRBJ1-2; possible D gene TRBD1, 6 bases. Germline CDR1 and CDR2: SNHLY and FYNNEI. This CDR3 contains 14 residues. Trimming stripped 2 bases from V and 3 bases from J, with 10 bases between. CDR3 nucleotide sequence: TGTGCCAGCAGTGAATTTCGGACAGACTATGGCTACACCTTC. Residues: CASSEFRTDYGYTF.

Only a few counts were recorded for this clonotype. V gene TRBV30 combines with J gene TRBJ2-2; D may be TRBD2 (5 bases). Germline V gene sequence: CDR1 GTSNPN, CDR2 SVGIG (reference sequence). This CDR3 region has 13 residues. V gave up 3 bases and J gave up 7 bases, with 12 bases separating them. The CDR3: CAWRGTRFGELFF. The CDR3 DNA is TGTGCCTGGAGGGGAACTAGATTCGGGGAGCTGTTTTTT.

This sequence joins TRBV5-1 and TRBJ1-1; maybe TRBD1 (5 bases). The CDR3 runs to 16 residues. Germline assignment: CDR1 SGHRS and CDR2 YFSETQ. V was pared by 4 bases and J by 0 bases, with 16 bases between. The CDR3 coding sequence is TGCGCCAGCAGCCCCGACAGAACTGATATGAACACTGAAGCTTTCTTT. Amino acid sequence: CASSPDRTDMNTEAFF.

This clonotype was counted many times. V usage is TRBV7-3 and J usage is TRBJ1-1; D is unclear. V was pared by 2 bases and J by 0 bases, with 10 bases between. CDR3 length: 15 residues. CDR1 SGHTA and CDR2 FQGTGA come from the germline V gene. DNA of the CDR3: TGTGCCAGCAGCTTATGGGGTGGTATGAACACTGAAGCTTTCTTT. Residues: CASSLWGGMNTEAFF.

With respect to this clonotype: A much larger clone sits a single nucleotide away, making a read error possible. This rearrangement joins TRBV2 to TRBJ2-3; possible D gene TRBD1, 6 bases. CDR3 size: 14 residues. Germline V gives CDR1 SNHLY, CDR2 FYNNEI. The CDR3 coding sequence is TGTGCCGGCAGTGCTACAGGGCTGCAAGATACGCAGTATTTT. This encodes CAGSATGLQDTQYF.

The chain couples TRBV19 to TRBJ2-7; D call uncertain. Between the trimmed V and J ends, which lost 4 bases and 10 bases, there was a span of 11 bases. CDR3 length: 11 amino acids. Germline lookup yields CDR1 LNHDA and CDR2 SQIVND (reference sequence). The CDR3, as DNA: TGTGCCAGTAGTAATCGCAACGTACAGTACTTC. Its protein is CASSNRNVQYF.

V is TRBV7-2 and J is TRBJ2-2; D is unclear. The CDR3 loop spans 14 amino acids. Trimming removed 6 bases at V and 0 bases at J, with 8 bases between. Germline-derived CDR1 and CDR2 are SGHTA and FQGNSA. CDR3 residues: CASRRTANTGELFF. In DNA, the CDR3 is TGTGCCAGCAGACGAACCGCGAACACCGGGGAGCTGTTTTTT.

This clonotype was picked up a small number of times. V is TRBV29-1 and J is TRBJ2-5, with a possible D match to TRBD2 (5 bases). Germline CDR1 is SQVTM and CDR2 is ANQGSEA. The CDR3 totals 12 residues. V dropped 4 bases and J dropped 9 bases, with 15 bases sitting between them. CDR3 sequence reads: CSVAERGLAQYF. In DNA form, the CDR3 reads TGCAGCGTTGCTGAACGGGGTCTTGCCCAGTACTTC.

This clonotype showed up just a few times. The rearrangement uses TRBV20-1 and TRBJ1-2; maybe TRBD1 (5 bases). The CDR3 sequence is 10 residues long. Between the trimmed V and J ends, which lost 3 bases and 7 bases, there was a span of 6 bases. Germline assignment: CDR1 DFQATT and CDR2 SNEGSKA (reference sequence). DNA for the CDR3: TGCAGTGCTAGCCAGGGTGGCTACACCTTC. Protein sequence: CSASQGGYTF.

The chain recombines TRBV20-1 with TRBJ1-2, with D perhaps TRBD1 (5 bases). V was pared by 6 bases and J by 8 bases, with 19 bases between. CDR1 and CDR2 (germline): DFQATT, SNEGSKA (reference sequence). This CDR3 region has 13 residues. The CDR3 nucleotides are TGCAGTGCCGGCCTGAAGGGGCTGGGAGGCTACACCTTC. Translating it yields CSAGLKGLGGYTF.

This clonotype has at least ten counts. J is TRBJ1-5 and V is TRBV2; D is possibly TRBD1 (5 bases). The V gene lost 6 bases and the J gene lost 0 bases, with 9 bases spanning the gap. The CDR3 contains 14 residues. CDR1 and CDR2 from the germline V gene are SNHLY and FYNNEI. CDR3 residues: CASSQTVSNQPQHF. As DNA, the CDR3 is TGTGCCAGCAGCCAGACAGTTAGCAATCAGCCCCAGCATTTT. The whole variable domain, filled in from reference TRBV2 and TRBJ1-5, reads EPEVTQTPSHQVTQMGQEVILRCVPISNHLYFYWYRQILGQKVEFLVSFYNNEISEKSEIFDDQFSVERPDGSNFTLKIRSTKLEDSAMYFCASSQTVSNQPQHFGDGTRLSIL.

This clonotype was recorded a few times. This chain joins TRBV6-1 and TRBJ2-2; 10 positions agree with TRBD2. The CDR3 is made up of 16 amino acids. With 5 bases clipped from V and 3 bases from J, the junction kept 6 bases outside the gene matches. In germline, CDR1 is MNHNS, CDR2 SASEGT. The DNA of the CDR3 is TGTGCCAGCAGTCCCTGGACTAGCGGATACACCGGGGAGCTGTTTTTT. Its protein is CASSPWTSGYTGELFF.

The chain couples TRBV6-1 to TRBJ2-5; D ambiguous. Germline CDR1 and CDR2: MNHNS and SASEGT. The CDR3 sequence is 13 residues long. The ends were cut back, 5 bases at V and 0 bases at J, with 7 bases in the middle. CDR3 sequence reads: CASSRPHQETQYF. The CDR3 coding sequence is TGTGCCAGCAGTCGACCACACCAAGAGACCCAGTACTTC.

The chain joins TRBV6-2 or TRBV6-3 to TRBJ1-5; no firm D call. Trimming removed 0 bases at V and 9 bases at J, with 15 bases between. The V gene's germline CDR1 is MNHEY and CDR2 SVGEGT. This CDR3 is 15 amino acids long. CDR3: CASSYSRSAERPQHF. The CDR3 DNA reads TGTGCCAGCAGTTACTCGAGATCGGCCGAGCGGCCCCAGCATTTT.

The sample holds many counts of this clonotype. The CDR3 region has the DNA TGCAGTGCTAGAGATCTGGGGCAAGAGACCCAGTACTTC. Translation gives CSARDLGQETQYF. The rearrangement joins TRBV20-1 to TRBJ2-5; D gene uncertain. Trimming removed 0 bases from V and 2 bases from J, with 7 bases in between. This CDR3 comprises 13 residues. In germline, CDR1 is DFQATT, CDR2 SNEGSKA (reference sequence).

Many counts were recorded for this clonotype. The chain combines TRBV7-2 with TRBJ2-5; no clear D gene. CDR1 SGHTA and CDR2 FQGNSA come from the germline V gene. CDR3 length: 11 amino acids. V dropped 5 bases and J dropped 5 bases, with 6 bases sitting between them. CDR3 protein: CASSRSETQYF. DNA for the CDR3: TGTGCCAGCAGCCGGTCGGAGACCCAGTACTTC. Together with reference TRBV7-2 and TRBJ2-5, the CDR3 gives the full variable domain: GAGVSQSPSNKVTEKGKDVELRCDPISGHTALYWYRQSLGQGLEFLIYFQGNSAPDKSGLPSDRFSAERTGGSVSTLTIQRTQQEDSAVYLCASSRSETQYFGPGTRLLVL.

In regard to this clonotype: One junction end does not reproduce the germline sequence, and a read error may be involved. This chain uses TRBV6-1 with TRBJ2-2; 14 positions agree with TRBD2. Germline lookup yields CDR1 MNHNS and CDR2 SASEGT. CDR3 length: 18 amino acids. The CDR3 reads CASSEDMTSGRVTGELFF. In nucleotides, the CDR3 is TGTGCCAGCAGCGAAGACATGACTAGCGGGAGGGTAACCGGGGAGCTGTTTTTT.

This clonotype was detected many times. The chain uses TRBV12-3 or TRBV12-4 and TRBJ1-2; D unresolved. The V end was cut by 10 bases, the J end by 0 bases, with 18 bases between. The length of the CDR3 is 15 residues. The CDR3 here is CATRERATSNYGYTF. The CDR3 DNA is TGTGCCACTCGTGAAAGGGCGACCTCTAACTATGGCTACACCTTC.